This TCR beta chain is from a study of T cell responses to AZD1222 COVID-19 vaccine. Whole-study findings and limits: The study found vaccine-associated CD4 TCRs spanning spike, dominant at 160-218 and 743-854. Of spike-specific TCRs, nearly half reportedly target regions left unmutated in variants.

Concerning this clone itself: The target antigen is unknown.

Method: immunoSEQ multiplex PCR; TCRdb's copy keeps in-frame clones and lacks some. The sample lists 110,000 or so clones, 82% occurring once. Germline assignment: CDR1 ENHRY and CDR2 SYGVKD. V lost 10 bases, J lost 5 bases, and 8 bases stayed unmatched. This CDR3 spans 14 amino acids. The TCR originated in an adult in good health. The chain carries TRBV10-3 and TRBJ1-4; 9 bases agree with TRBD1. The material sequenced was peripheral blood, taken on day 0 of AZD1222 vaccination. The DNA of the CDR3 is TGTGCCACATCTTCTGGGACAGGGAATGAAAAACTGTTTTTT. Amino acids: CATSSGTGNEKLFF.